Sequencing of this T cell receptor (beta chain) was carried out in a study of blood T cell repertoires in COVID-19. The overall study: Nucleic acid was either cDNA or gDNA, and it came from T cells, B-cell-depleted T cells, or PBMCs.

Germline V gene sequence: CDR1 MNHEY, CDR2 SVGAGI. This CDR3 has 15 residues. Trimming at V came to 6 bases and at J to 0 bases, leaving 6 bases not matched to a gene. Repertoires were generated with immunoSEQ multiplex PCR, while TCRdb's copy carries only in-frame clones and drops some. This table holds about 140,000 clones, roughly 73% found once. What was sequenced was peripheral blood. The rearrangement joins TRBV6-5 to TRBJ1-1, with 8 bases identical to TRBD1. The sequence came from a woman aged 50 to 65 with active or convalescent COVID-19. The CDR3 spells CASRPRGQLNTEAFF. The CDR3 DNA follows: TGTGCCAGCAGGCCCAGGGGGCAGTTGAACACTGAAGCTTTCTTT.